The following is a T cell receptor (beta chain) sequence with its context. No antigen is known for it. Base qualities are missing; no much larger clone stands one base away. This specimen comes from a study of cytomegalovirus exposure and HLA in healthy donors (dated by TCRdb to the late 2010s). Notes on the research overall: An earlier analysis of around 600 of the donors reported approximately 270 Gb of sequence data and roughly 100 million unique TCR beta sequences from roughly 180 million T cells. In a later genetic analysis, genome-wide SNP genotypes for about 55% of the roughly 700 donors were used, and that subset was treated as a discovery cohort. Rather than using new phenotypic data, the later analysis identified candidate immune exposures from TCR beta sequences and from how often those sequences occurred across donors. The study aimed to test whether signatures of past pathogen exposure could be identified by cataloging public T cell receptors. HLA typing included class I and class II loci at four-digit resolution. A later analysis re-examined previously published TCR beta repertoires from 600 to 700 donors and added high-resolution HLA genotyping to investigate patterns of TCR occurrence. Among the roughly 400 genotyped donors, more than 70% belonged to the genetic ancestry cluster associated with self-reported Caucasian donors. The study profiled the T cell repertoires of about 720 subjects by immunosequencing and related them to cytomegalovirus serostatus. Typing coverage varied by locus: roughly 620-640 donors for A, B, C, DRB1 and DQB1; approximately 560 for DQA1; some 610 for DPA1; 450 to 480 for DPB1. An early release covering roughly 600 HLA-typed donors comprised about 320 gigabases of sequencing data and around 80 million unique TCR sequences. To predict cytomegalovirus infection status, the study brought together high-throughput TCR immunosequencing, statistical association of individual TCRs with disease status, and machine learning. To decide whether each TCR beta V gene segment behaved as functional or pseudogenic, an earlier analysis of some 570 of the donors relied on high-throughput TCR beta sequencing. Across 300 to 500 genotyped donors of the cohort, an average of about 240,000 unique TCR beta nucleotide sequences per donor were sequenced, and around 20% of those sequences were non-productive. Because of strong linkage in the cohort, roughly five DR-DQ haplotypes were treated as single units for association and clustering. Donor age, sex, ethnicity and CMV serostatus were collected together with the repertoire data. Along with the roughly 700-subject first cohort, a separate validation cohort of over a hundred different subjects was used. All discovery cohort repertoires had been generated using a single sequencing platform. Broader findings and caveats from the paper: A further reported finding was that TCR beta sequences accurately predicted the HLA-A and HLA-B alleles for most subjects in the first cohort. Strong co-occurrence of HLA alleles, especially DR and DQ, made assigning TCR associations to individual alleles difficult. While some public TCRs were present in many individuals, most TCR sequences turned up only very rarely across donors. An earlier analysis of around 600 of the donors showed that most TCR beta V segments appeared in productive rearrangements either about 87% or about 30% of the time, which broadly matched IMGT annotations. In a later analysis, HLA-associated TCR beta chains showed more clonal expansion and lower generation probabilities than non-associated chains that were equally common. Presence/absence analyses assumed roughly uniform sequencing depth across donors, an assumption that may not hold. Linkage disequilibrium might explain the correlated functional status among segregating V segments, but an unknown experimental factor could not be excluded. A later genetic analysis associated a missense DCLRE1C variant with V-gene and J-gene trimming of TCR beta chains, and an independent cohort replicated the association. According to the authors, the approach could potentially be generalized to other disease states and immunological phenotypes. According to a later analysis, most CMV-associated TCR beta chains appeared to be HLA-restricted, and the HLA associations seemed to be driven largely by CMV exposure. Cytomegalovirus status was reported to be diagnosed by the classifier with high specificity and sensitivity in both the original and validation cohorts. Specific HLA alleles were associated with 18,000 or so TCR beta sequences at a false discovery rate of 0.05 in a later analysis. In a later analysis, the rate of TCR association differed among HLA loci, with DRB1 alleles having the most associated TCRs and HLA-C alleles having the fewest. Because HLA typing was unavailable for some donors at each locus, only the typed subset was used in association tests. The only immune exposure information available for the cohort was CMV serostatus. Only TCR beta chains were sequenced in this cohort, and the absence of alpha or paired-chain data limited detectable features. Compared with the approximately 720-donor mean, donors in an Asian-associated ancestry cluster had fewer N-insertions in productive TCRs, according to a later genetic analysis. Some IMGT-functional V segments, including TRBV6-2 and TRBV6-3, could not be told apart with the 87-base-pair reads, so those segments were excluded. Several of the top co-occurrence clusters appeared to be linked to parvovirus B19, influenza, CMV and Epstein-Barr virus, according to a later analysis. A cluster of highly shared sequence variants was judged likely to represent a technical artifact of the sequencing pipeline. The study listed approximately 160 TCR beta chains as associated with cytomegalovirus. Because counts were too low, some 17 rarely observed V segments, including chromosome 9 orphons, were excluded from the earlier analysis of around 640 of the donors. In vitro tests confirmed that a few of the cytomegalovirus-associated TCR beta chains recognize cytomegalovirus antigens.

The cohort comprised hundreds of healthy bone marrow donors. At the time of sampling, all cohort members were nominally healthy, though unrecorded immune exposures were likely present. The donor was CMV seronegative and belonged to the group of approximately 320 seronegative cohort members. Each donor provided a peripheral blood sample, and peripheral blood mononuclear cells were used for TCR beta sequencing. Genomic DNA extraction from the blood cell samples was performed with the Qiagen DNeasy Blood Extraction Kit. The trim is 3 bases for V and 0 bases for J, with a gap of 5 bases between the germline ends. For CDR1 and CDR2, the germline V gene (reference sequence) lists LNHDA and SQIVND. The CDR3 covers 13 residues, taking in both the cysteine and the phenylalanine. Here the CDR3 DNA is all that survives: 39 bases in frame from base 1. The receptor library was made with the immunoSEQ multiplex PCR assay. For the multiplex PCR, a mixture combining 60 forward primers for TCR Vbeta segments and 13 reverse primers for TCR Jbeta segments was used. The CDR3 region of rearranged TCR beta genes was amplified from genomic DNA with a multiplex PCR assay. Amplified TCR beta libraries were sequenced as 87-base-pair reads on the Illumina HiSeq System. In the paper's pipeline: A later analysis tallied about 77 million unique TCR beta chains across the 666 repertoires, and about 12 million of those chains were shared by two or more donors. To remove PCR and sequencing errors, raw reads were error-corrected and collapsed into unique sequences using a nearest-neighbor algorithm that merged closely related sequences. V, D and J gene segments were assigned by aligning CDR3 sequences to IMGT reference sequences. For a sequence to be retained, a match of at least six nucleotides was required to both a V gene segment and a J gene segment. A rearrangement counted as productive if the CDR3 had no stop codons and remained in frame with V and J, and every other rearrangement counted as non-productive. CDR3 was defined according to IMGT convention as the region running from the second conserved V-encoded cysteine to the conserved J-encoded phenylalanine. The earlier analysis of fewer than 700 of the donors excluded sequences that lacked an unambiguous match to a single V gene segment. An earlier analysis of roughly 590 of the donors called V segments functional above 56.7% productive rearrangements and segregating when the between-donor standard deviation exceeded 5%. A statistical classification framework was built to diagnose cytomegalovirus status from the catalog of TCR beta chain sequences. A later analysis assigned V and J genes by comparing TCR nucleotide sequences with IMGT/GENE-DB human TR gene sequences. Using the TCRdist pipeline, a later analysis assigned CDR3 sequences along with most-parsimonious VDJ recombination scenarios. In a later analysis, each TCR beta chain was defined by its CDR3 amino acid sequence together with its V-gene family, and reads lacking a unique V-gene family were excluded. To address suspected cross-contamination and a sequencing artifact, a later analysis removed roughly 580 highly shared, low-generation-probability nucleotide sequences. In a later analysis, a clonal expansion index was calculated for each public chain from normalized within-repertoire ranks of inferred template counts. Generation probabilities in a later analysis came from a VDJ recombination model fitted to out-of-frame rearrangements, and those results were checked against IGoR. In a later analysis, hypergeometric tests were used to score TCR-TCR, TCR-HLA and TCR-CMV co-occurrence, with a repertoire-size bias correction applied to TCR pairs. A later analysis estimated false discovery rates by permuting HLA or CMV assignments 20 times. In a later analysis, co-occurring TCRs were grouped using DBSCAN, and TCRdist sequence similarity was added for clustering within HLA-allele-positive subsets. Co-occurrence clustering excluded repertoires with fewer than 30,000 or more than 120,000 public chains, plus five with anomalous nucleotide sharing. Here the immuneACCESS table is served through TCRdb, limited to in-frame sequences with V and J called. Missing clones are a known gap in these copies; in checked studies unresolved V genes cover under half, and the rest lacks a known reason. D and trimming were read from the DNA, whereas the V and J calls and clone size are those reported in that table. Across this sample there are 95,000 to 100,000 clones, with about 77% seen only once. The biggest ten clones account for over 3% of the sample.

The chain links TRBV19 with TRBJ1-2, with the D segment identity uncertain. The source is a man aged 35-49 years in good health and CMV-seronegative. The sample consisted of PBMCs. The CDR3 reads CASSMAANYGYTF. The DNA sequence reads TGTGCCAGTAGTATGGCAGCTAACTATGGCTACACCTTC.